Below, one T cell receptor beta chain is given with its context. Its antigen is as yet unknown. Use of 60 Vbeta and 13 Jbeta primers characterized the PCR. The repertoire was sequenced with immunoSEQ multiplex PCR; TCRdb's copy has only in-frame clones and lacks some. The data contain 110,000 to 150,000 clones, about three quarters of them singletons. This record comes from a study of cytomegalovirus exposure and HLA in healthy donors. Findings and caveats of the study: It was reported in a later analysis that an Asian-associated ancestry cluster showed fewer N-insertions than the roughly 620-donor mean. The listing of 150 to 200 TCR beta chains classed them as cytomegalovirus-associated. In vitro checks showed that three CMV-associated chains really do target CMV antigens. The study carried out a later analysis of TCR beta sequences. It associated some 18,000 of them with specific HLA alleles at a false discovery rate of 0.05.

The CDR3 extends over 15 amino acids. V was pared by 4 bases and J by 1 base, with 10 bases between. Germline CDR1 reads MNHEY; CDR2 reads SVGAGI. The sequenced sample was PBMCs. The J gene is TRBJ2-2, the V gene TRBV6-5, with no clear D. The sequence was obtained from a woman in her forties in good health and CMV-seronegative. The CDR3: CASSFSRLNTGELFF. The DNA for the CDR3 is TGTGCCAGCAGTTTTTCCAGGCTGAACACCGGGGAGCTGTTTTTT.